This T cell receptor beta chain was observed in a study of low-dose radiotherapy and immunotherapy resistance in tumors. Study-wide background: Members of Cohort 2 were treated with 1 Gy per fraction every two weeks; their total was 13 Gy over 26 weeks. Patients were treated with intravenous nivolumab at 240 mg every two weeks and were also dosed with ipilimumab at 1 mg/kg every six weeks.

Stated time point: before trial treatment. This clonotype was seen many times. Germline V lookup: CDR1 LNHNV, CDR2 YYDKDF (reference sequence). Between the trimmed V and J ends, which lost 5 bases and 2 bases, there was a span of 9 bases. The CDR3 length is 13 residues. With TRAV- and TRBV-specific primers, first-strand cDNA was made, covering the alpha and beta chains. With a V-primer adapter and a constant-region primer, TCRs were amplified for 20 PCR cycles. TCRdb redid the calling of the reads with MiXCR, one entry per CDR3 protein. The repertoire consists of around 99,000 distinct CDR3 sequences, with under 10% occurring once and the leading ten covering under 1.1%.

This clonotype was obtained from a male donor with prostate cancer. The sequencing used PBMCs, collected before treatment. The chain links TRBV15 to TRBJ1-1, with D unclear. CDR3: CATSLDVNTEAFF. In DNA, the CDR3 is TGTGCCACCAGCCTGGACGTTAACACTGAAGCTTTCTTT.